The 2 T cell receptor beta chains listed next were all sequenced from one sample in a study of breast tumors, draining lymph nodes, adjacent tissues (dated by TCRdb to about 2016). The axillary draining lymph nodes of breast cancer patients were the source of the lymph node samples. Library construction relied on multiplex PCR. The instrument given in TCRdb is Illumina HiSeq 2000. TCRdb trimmed the raw reads at Q25, called clones with MiXCR and kept productive beta chains. CDR3 protein duplicates are merged, each entry listing the most common genes and DNA. Counted in this sample were roughly 80,000 distinct CDR3 sequences; around 20% of them appeared once. 2.4% of the sample belongs to the ten largest clones. The specimen sequenced was axillary lymph node tissue. The receptors stem from a female donor with breast cancer. Some clones in this sample may be carry-over from other donors' samples.

The table lists this clonotype with many counts. The chain employs TRBV2 and TRBJ2-3; the D gene is possibly TRBD2 (7 bases). Germline CDR1 reads SNHLY; CDR2 reads FYNNEI. The CDR3 consists of 20 residues. V was pared by 4 bases and J by 5 bases, with 31 bases between. CDR3 bases: TGTGCCAGCAGTGCGCTACCCCGGGACATATTCTATGGGGGGGTAGATACGCAGTATTTT. Protein product: CASSALPRDIFYGGVDTQYF.

Many counts were recorded for this clonotype. The CDR3 nucleotides are TGCGCCAGCAGCTTGGTTCCAGATAGCAATCAGCCCCAGCATTTT. Protein sequence: CASSLVPDSNQPQHF. V and J are TRBV5-1 and TRBJ1-5, with D uncertain. Germline V gene lookup returns CDR1 SGHRS and CDR2 YFSETQ. Trimming pared 0 bases from V and 0 bases from J, leaving 7 bases between. This CDR3 spans 15 amino acids.